A single sample gave rise to the 16 T cell receptor beta chains below, sequenced in a study of human T cells and chemical hapten exposure (TCRdb year 2021). The library was prepared using RACE. The instrument was a NextSeq 500. TCRdb ran its own pipeline on the public reads, namely fastp trimming at Q25 and MiXCR clone calling, and kept in-frame beta chains. Every CDR3 protein is listed once, alongside the most common genes and DNA of its rows. For this sample the table gives 240,000 or so distinct CDR3 sequences, of which more than 6.5% were detected only once. The ten most abundant clones make up 2% to 3% of the sample. This specimen's time point label, per the study, means: pre-sensitization, week 0. The meaning of the sample's treatment or condition label: therapeutic diphenylcyclopropenone sensitization with weekly scalp DPC. Material: whole blood, obtained in connection with sensitization to the hapten diphenylcyclopropenone (DPC). Receptors were obtained from a woman aged 40 to 50 with alopecia areata. Some clones in this sample may be carry-over from other donors' samples.

The chain couples TRBV7-2 to TRBJ2-1; D call uncertain. This CDR3 region has 13 residues. The germline V and J ends were trimmed by 5 bases and 5 bases, with 10 bases remaining between them. Germline CDR1 reads SGHTA; CDR2 reads FQGNSA. CDR3 bases: TGTGCCAGCAGCCTAGGACCGGACAATGAGCAGTTCTTC. Amino acid sequence: CASSLGPDNEQFF.

This clonotype was recorded many times. V usage is TRBV12-3 or TRBV12-4 and J usage is TRBJ2-3; 7 bases line up with TRBD2. This CDR3 comprises 15 residues. The V gene end was trimmed by 5 bases and the J gene end by 8 bases; junction bases not matched to a gene: 13. Here the CDR3 DNA reads TGTGCCAGCAGTCGGCTAGCGGCGGGGTATGGTACGCAGTATTTT. Its protein is CASSRLAAGYGTQYF.

This chain connects TRBV7-2 to TRBJ2-1; TRBD2 matches at 7 bases. Germline V gene data show CDR1 as SGHTA and CDR2 as FQGNSA. The CDR3 loop spans 15 amino acids. The V segment lost 0 bases and the J segment 8 bases; nucleotides outside the gene matches: 7. Here the CDR3 DNA reads TGTGCCAGCAGCTTAGCGGGAGGGAAGGAATATGAGCAGTTCTTC. Its translation is CASSLAGGKEYEQFF.

This clonotype was counted at least ten times. The V gene is TRBV24-1, the J gene TRBJ2-3, with a tentative D call TRBD1 (7 bases). The CDR3 is made up of 14 amino acids. V gave up 9 bases and J gave up 7 bases, with 19 bases separating them. The germline gives CDR1 KGHDR, CDR2 SFDVKD. The CDR3 is CATRGTVPAHTQYF. DNA for the CDR3: TGTGCCACCCGGGGGACAGTCCCGGCCCATACGCAGTATTTT.

CDR3 amino acids: CASSQWETQYF. The CDR3 DNA follows: TGTGCCAGCAGCCAGTGGGAGACCCAGTACTTC. The chain uses TRBV3-1 and TRBJ2-5; D is undetermined. Germline assignment: CDR1 LGHDT and CDR2 YNNKEL (reference sequence). With 3 bases removed from V and 5 bases from J, the gap between germline ends came to 4 bases. The CDR3 sequence is 11 residues long.

This clonotype was observed at least ten times. The rearrangement joins TRBV6-5 to TRBJ2-5, with TRBD1 as a possible D gene (5 bases). V lost 2 bases, J lost 2 bases, and 12 bases lay in between. The CDR3 loop spans 15 amino acids. In germline, CDR1 is MNHEY, CDR2 SVGAGI. CDR3: CASSYVFGQQETQYF. CDR3 nucleotide sequence: TGTGCCAGCAGTTACGTATTTGGACAACAAGAGACCCAGTACTTC.

This clonotype was seen a handful of times. The CDR3 bases are TGCAGTGCTGGACAGGGTAACCATGAGCAGTTCTTC. Its protein product is CSAGQGNHEQFF. The V and J genes are TRBV20-1 and TRBJ2-1; 8 positions agree with TRBD1. Trimming cost V 5 bases and J 8 bases; bases outside gene matches: 5. This CDR3 has 12 amino acids. Germline V gene data show CDR1 as DFQATT and CDR2 as SNEGSKA (reference sequence).

CDR3 sequence: CASSHGQGARDEQFF. For the CDR3, the DNA is TGTGCCAGCAGCCACGGGCAGGGGGCTCGGGATGAGCAGTTCTTC. V and J are TRBV3-1 and TRBJ2-1; 8 bases map to TRBD1. Trimming took 3 bases from V and 8 from J; bases not matched to a gene: 9. The germline V gene encodes CDR1 LGHDT and CDR2 YNNKEL (reference sequence). This CDR3 is built from 15 residues.

The CDR3 loop is CASAVGRPTDTQYF. DNA of the CDR3: TGTGCCTCGGCGGTGGGGAGACCCACAGATACGCAGTATTTT. The chain is built from TRBV10-3 and TRBJ2-3; D possibly corresponds to TRBD2 (5 bases). The V end was cut by 11 bases, the J end by 2 bases, with 17 bases between. This CDR3 region has 14 residues. The germline CDR1 and CDR2 sequences are ENHRY and SYGVKD.

V is TRBV2 and J is TRBJ2-7; possible D gene TRBD1, 5 bases. The CDR3 is 13 residues long. The V and J ends lost 6 bases and 5 bases respectively, with 14 bases between them. Germline V CDR1 and CDR2: SNHLY, FYNNEI. The CDR3 sequence is CASRNRKGNEQYF. The CDR3 DNA is TGTGCCAGCAGAAACAGGAAGGGGAACGAGCAGTACTTC.

The rearrangement links TRBV5-6 to TRBJ2-1; 11 bases line up with TRBD2. Germline V CDR1 and CDR2: SGHDT, YYEEEE. This CDR3 spans 17 amino acids. The V gene end was trimmed by 4 bases and the J gene end by 3 bases; junction bases not matched to a gene: 9. CDR3 coding DNA: TGTGCCAGCAGCCGCCTCCCCGGGACTAGCGGCTACAATGAGCAGTTCTTC. Its translation is CASSRLPGTSGYNEQFF.

This clonotype was detected only a few times. The J gene is TRBJ1-1, the V gene TRBV20-1; 7 bases match TRBD1. This CDR3 contains 13 residues. Trimming took 4 bases from V and 0 from J; bases not matched to a gene: 2. CDR1 is DFQATT and CDR2 is SNEGSKA in the germline V gene (reference sequence). The CDR3, as DNA: TGCAGTGCTACAGGGGGTATGAACACTGAAGCTTTCTTT. Residues: CSATGGMNTEAFF.

In this sample, this clonotype turned up a few times. The genes are TRBV28 and TRBJ1-1; tentative D call: TRBD1 (5 bases). This CDR3 is 17 amino acids long. V was cut by 1 base and J by 0 bases, with 15 bases left in between. The germline gives CDR1 MDHEN, CDR2 SYDVKM. The CDR3 spells CASSLFGQVDMNTEAFF. The CDR3 nucleotides read TGTGCCAGCAGTTTATTTGGCCAGGTGGACATGAACACTGAAGCTTTCTTT.

Comment on this clonotype: One end of the junction is discordant with germline, which a read error may explain. The V and J genes are TRBV2 and TRBJ2-1, with D tentatively TRBD2 (6 bases). Germline V CDR1 and CDR2: SNHLY, FYNNEI. CDR3 length: 15 amino acids. Here the CDR3 reads CASSPKWDSDNEQFF. For the CDR3, the DNA is TGTGCCAGCAGCCCAAAGTGGGACTCCGACAATGAGCAGTTCTTC.

This clonotype has a handful of counts. The chain joins TRBV29-1 to TRBJ1-5; possible D gene TRBD1, 5 bases. V was clipped by 0 bases and J by 7 bases, with 13 bases between them. This CDR3 region has 14 residues. The V gene's germline CDR1 is SQVTM and CDR2 ANQGSEA. This CDR3 reads CSVEDVQGWQPQHF. CDR3 nucleotide sequence: TGCAGCGTTGAAGATGTCCAGGGTTGGCAGCCCCAGCATTTT.

The genes are TRBV6-2 or TRBV6-3 and TRBJ2-5; tentatively, D is TRBD2 (5 bases). Germline values: CDR1 MNHEY, CDR2 SVGEGT. The V end was cut by 10 bases, the J end by 3 bases, with 15 bases between. The CDR3 totals 13 residues. The CDR3 nucleotides read TGTGCCACGTCACGGGATCCAGAAGAGACCCAGTACTTC. This codes for CATSRDPEETQYF.